Listed here are 18 T cell receptor beta chains from one sample, sequenced in a study of shared clonotypes between healthy human individuals. Generated by immunoSEQ multiplex PCR, the TCRdb table keeps only in-frame clones and is missing some. The table includes about 490,000 clones, about 84% detected once. The material sequenced was PBMCs. These receptors were taken from a woman between 40 and 50 years old in good health. Some clones in this sample may be carry-over from other donors' samples.

This chain uses TRBV6-5 with TRBJ2-7; D tentatively fits TRBD1 or TRBD2 (5 bases each). Germline CDR1 reads MNHEY; CDR2 reads SVGAGI. The CDR3 totals 15 residues. V gave up 6 bases and J gave up 1 base, with 16 bases separating them. CDR3 nucleotides: TGTGCCAGCAGACTATCTCGGGACGGGTCCTACGAGCAGTACTTC. Translation: CASRLSRDGSYEQYF.

This clone was detected only a few times. CDR3 nucleotide sequence: TGTGCCAGCAGCTGGGGACAGGGTAACTATGGCTACACCTTC. This sequence encodes CASSWGQGNYGYTF. The chain carries TRBV5-4 and TRBJ1-2; 9 bases map to TRBD1. Losses at the gene ends were 3 bases for V and 1 base for J; bases not matched to a gene: 1. CDR1 and CDR2 from the germline V gene are SGHNT and YYREEE (reference sequence). The CDR3 totals 14 residues. Filled out from reference TRBV5-4 and TRBJ1-2, the complete variable domain reads ETGVTQSPTHLIKTRGQQVTLRCSSQSGHNTVSWYQQALGQGPQFIFQYYREEENGRGNFPPRFSGLQFPNYSSELNVNALELDDSALYLCASSWGQGNYGYTFGSGTRLTVV.

This clone appeared a few times. The DNA of the CDR3 is TGTGCCAGCAGCCAGACTAGCTATGAGCAGTACTTC. It encodes CASSQTSYEQYF. This chain links TRBV7-9 with TRBJ2-7; the match to TRBD2 covers 7 bases. The V and J ends lost 5 bases and 7 bases, in that order; junction bases with no gene match: 5. CDR1 SEHNR and CDR2 FQNEAQ come from the germline V gene (reference sequence). The CDR3 is 12 amino acids.

The chain combines TRBV10-3 with TRBJ2-1, with a possible D match to TRBD2 (6 bases). Germline V gives CDR1 ENHRY, CDR2 SYGVKD. The V end was cut by 0 bases, the J end by 7 bases, with 10 bases between. CDR3 length: 14 residues. Here the CDR3 reads CAISESGGPNEQFF. Here the CDR3 DNA reads TGTGCCATCAGTGAGTCTGGAGGGCCGAATGAGCAGTTCTTC.

The CDR3 sequence: CASSLNTGSEETQYF. CDR3 DNA: TGCGCCAGCAGCTTGAATACAGGGTCTGAGGAGACCCAGTACTTC. This sequence joins TRBV5-1 and TRBJ2-5; D may be TRBD1 (6 bases). CDR3 length: 15 residues. Germline V gene sequence: CDR1 SGHRS, CDR2 YFSETQ. V lost 1 base to trimming and J lost 5 bases, with 15 bases between them.

Comment on this clone: It differs at one base from a far larger clone, so likely a read error. Additional DNA sequences in this sample encode the identical CDR3. The V gene is TRBV25-1, the J gene TRBJ2-7, with TRBD1 matching over 11 bases. V lost 8 bases, J lost 7 bases, and 7 bases stayed unmatched. The CDR3 spans 13 residues. Germline CDR1 MGHDK, CDR2 SYGVNS. This CDR3 reads CASGGQGVNEQYF. The CDR3 DNA sequence: TGTGCCAGCGGGGGACAGGGGGTGAATGAGCAGTACTTC.

This chain joins TRBV11-2 and TRBJ2-1, with TRBD1 matching 12 bases. V trimming: 5 bases; J trimming: 8 bases; junction bases outside the gene matches: 4. The CDR3 covers 14 residues. CDR1 SGHAT and CDR2 FQNNGV come from the germline V gene. The CDR3 nucleotides read TGTGCCAGCAGCCCCCGGGACAGGGGGCATGAGCAGTTCTTC. Translation gives CASSPRDRGHEQFF.

The chain recombines TRBV11-1 with TRBJ2-1; D gene unclear. V was shortened by 2 bases and J by 6 bases, with 14 bases between the two germline ends. The CDR3 is 15 residues long. Germline CDR1 reads SGHAT; CDR2 reads FQDESV (reference sequence). Here the CDR3 reads CASSLITWGSNEQFF. CDR3 DNA: TGTGCCAGCAGCTTAATAACGTGGGGTAGCAATGAGCAGTTCTTC.

This clone has just a few counts. The chain uses TRBV30 and TRBJ1-3; no reliable D call. The CDR3 runs to 14 residues. Germline CDR1 GTSNPN, CDR2 SVGIG (reference sequence). V lost 1 base to trimming and J lost 0 bases, with 7 bases between them. DNA of the CDR3: TGTGCCTGGAGTGGTCCAGTCTCTGGAAACACCATATATTTT. Encoded protein: CAWSGPVSGNTIYF.

J is TRBJ2-7 and V is TRBV28, with a tentative D call TRBD2 (6 bases). The V gene's germline CDR1 is MDHEN and CDR2 SYDVKM. V lost 6 bases, J lost 0 bases, and 9 bases lay in between. The CDR3 runs 13 residues. As DNA, the CDR3 is TGTGCCAGCAGGGGACTTAACTCCTACGAGCAGTACTTC. Amino acids: CASRGLNSYEQYF.

In its sample, this clone was seen once. The rearrangement links TRBV28 to TRBJ2-5; TRBD2 matches 9 bases. This CDR3 has 16 amino acids. Per the germline V gene, CDR1 is MDHEN and CDR2 is SYDVKM. V lost 5 bases, J lost 0 bases, and 7 bases stayed unmatched. CDR3 sequence reads: CASSRPTSGYQETQYF. CDR3 nucleotides: TGTGCCAGCAGTCGGCCTACTAGCGGGTACCAAGAGACCCAGTACTTC.

On this clone itself: One base away lies a much larger clone, so this may be a sequencing read error. This chain uses TRBV7-3 with TRBJ2-3, with 8 bases matching TRBD1. The CDR3 has 16 residues. Germline values: CDR1 SGHTA, CDR2 FQGTGA. In DNA form, the CDR3 reads TGTGCCAGCAGCCGCAGGGGGCGTCTGAGCACAGATACGCGGTATTTT. It is translated as CASSRRGRLSTDTRYF.

A remark on this clone: A single base is all that separates this from a far larger clone, so a read error is likely. This chain connects TRBV9 to TRBJ1-1; D call uncertain. This CDR3 contains 13 residues. CDR1 and CDR2 from the germline V gene are SGDLS and YYNGEE. The CDR3 spells CASGVGSGTEAFF. The CDR3 DNA is TGTGCCAGCGGCGTAGGATCGGGGACTGAAGCTTTCTTT.

This clone was observed a single time. This sequence is one base from a far larger clone and is likely a read error. The chain links TRBV2 to TRBJ2-2; TRBD1 agrees at 10 bases. The CDR3 has 17 amino acids. Germline trimming cut 4 bases from V and 0 bases from J; bases unmatched to any gene: 5. Germline V lookup: CDR1 SNHLY, CDR2 FYNNEI. The CDR3 DNA reads as TGTGCCAGCAGTGGAGAGGGGACAGGGGCGAACACCGGGGAGCTGTTTTTT. Its translation: CASSGEGTGANTGELFF. Filled out from reference TRBV2 and TRBJ2-2, the complete variable domain reads EPEVTQTPSHQVTQMGQEVILRCVPISNHLYFYWYRQILGQKVEFLVSFYNNEISEKSEIFDDQFSVERPDGSNFTLKIRSTKLEDSAMYFCASSGEGTGANTGELFFGEGSRLTVL.

The rearrangement links TRBV18 to TRBJ2-1; 9 bases are a match to TRBD2. The CDR3 extends over 16 amino acids. The V and J ends lost 4 bases and 6 bases, in that order; junction bases with no gene match: 10. Germline V CDR1 and CDR2: KGHSH, LQKENI. The CDR3 here is CASSQLSLAGSNEQFF. The CDR3 DNA follows: TGTGCCAGCTCACAATTATCGCTAGCGGGATCCAATGAGCAGTTCTTC.

This clone showed up just a few times. This chain links TRBV2 with TRBJ1-2, with a weak D call TRBD1 (5 bases). The V end lost 6 bases, the J end lost 4 bases, and 15 bases lay between the germline ends. This CDR3 contains 14 residues. Germline CDR1 and CDR2: SNHLY and FYNNEI. The CDR3 nucleotides read TGTGCCAGCAGACGAGGGGATTGGGGCTATGGCTACACCTTC. This codes for CASRRGDWGYGYTF.

The chain joins TRBV21-1 to TRBJ2-2; no DNA check was done on the table's D call, TRBD2. TRBV21-1 is reported as a pseudogene. CDR3 length: 16 amino acids. The CDR3 region has the DNA TGTGCCAGCAGTCAGCGGGAGGGAGCGAACACCGGGGAGCTGTTTTTT. This sequence encodes CASSQREGANTGELFF.

J is TRBJ2-3 and V is TRBV20-1; the match to TRBD2 covers 9 bases. Trimming at V came to 6 bases and at J to 13 bases, leaving 8 bases not matched to a gene. The CDR3 is made up of 11 amino acids. Germline CDR1 is DFQATT and CDR2 is SNEGSKA (reference sequence). The CDR3 DNA is TGCAGTGCCGTTCTAGCGGGAAAAAAGTATTTT. Its translation is CSAVLAGKKYF.